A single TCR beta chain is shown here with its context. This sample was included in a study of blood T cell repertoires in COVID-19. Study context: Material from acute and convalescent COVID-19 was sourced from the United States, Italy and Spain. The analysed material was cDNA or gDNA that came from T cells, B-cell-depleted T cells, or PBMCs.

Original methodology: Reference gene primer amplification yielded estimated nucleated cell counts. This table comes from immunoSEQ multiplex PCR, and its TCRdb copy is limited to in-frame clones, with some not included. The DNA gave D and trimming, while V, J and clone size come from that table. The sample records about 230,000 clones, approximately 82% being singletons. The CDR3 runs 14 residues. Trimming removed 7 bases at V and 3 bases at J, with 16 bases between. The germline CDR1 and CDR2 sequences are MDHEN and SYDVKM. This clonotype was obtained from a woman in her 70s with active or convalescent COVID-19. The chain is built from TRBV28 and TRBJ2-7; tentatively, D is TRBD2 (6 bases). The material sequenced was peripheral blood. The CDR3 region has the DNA TGTGCCAGCATCGCCCGGGGGTCAGACTACGAGCAGTACTTC. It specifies CASIARGSDYEQYF.